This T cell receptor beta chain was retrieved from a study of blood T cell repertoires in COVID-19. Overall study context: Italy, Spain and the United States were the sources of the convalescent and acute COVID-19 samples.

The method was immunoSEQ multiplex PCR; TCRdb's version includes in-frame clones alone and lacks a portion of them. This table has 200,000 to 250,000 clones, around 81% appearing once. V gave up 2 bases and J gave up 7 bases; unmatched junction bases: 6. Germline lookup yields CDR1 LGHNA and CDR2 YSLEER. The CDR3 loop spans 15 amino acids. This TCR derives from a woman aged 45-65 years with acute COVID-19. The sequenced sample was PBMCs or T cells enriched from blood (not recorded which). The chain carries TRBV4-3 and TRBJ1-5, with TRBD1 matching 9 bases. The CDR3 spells CASSQQRGQGQPQHF. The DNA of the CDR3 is TGCGCCAGCAGCCAACAGCGGGGACAGGGCCAGCCCCAGCATTTT.